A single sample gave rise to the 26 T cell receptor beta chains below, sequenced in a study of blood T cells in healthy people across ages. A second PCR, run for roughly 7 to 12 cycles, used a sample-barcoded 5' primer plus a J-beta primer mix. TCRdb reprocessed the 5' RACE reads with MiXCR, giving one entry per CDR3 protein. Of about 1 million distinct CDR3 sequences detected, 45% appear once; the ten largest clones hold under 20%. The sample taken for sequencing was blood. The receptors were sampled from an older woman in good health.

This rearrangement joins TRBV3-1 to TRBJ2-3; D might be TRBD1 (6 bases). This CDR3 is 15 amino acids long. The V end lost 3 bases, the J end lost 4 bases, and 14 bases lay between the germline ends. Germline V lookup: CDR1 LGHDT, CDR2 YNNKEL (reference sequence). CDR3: CASSQGQGRADTQYF. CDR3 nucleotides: TGTGCCAGCAGCCAGGGGCAGGGGCGGGCAGATACGCAGTATTTT.

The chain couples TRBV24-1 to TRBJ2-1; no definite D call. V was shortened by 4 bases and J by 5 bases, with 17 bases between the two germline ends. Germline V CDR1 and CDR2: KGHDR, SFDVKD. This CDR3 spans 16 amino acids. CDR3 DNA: TGTGCCACCAGTGACACTATCCCCGAAGATCACAATGAGCAGTTCTTC. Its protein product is CATSDTIPEDHNEQFF.

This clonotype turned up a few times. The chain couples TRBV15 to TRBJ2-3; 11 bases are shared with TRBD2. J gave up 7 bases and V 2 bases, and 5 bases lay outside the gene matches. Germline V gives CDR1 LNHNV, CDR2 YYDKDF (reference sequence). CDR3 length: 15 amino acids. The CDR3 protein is CATSRTSGSSNTQYF. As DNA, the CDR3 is TGTGCCACCAGCAGAACTAGCGGGAGTTCGAATACGCAGTATTTT.

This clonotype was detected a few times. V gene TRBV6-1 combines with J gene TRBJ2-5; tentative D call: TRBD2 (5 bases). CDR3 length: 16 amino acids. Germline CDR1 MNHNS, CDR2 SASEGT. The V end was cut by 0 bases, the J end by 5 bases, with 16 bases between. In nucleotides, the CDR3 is TGTGCCAGCAGTGAAGCGCTTGAGGGAACAAGGGAGACCCAGTACTTC. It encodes CASSEALEGTRETQYF.

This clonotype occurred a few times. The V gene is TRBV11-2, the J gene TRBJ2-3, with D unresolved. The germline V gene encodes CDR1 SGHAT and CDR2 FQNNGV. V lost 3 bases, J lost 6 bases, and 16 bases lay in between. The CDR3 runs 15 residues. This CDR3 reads CASSLTATGYDTQYF. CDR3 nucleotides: TGTGCCAGCAGCTTGACGGCGACTGGCTATGATACGCAGTATTTT.

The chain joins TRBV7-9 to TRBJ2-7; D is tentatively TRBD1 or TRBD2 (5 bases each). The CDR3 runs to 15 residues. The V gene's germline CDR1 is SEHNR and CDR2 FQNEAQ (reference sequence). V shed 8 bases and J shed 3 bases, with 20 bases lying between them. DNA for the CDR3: TGTGCCAGCGCCCGAGAGGGGCAGATTAACTACGAGCAGTACTTC. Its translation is CASAREGQINYEQYF.

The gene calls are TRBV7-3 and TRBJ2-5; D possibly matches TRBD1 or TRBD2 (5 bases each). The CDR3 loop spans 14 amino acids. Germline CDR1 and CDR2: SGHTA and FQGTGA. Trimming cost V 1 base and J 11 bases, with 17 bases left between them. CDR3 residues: CASSLIPGTNEQYF. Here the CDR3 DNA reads TGTGCCAGCAGCTTAATCCCCGGGACCAATGAGCAGTACTTC.

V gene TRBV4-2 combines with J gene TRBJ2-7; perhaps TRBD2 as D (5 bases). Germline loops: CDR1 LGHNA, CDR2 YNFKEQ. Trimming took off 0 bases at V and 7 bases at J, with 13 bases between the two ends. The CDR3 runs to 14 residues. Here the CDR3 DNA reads TGTGCCAGCAGCCAAGATAACCCAACGGGGGAGCAGTACTTC. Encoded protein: CASSQDNPTGEQYF.

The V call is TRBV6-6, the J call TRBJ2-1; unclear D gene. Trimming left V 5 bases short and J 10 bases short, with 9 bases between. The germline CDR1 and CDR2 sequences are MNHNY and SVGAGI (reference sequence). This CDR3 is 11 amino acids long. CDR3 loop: CASSAIREQFF. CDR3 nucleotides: TGTGCCAGCAGTGCCATAAGGGAGCAGTTCTTC.

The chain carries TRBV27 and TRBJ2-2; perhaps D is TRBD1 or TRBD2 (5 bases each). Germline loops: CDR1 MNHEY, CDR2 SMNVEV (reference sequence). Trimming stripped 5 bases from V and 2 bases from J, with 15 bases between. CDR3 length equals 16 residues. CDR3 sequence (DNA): TGTGCCAGCAGTCCTGCCGGGACCCCCAACACCGGGGAGCTGTTTTTT. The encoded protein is CASSPAGTPNTGELFF.

In DNA form, the CDR3 reads TGCAGTGCTACCCACTACGCGGGTCTGAGGCGTGCCAACGTCCTGACTTTC. This codes for CSATHYAGLRRANVLTF. The rearrangement uses TRBV20-1 and TRBJ2-6; D possibly corresponds to TRBD2 (5 bases). The CDR3 extends over 17 amino acids. With 4 bases removed from V and 7 bases from J, the gap between germline ends came to 23 bases. Germline V gene lookup returns CDR1 DFQATT and CDR2 SNEGSKA (reference sequence).

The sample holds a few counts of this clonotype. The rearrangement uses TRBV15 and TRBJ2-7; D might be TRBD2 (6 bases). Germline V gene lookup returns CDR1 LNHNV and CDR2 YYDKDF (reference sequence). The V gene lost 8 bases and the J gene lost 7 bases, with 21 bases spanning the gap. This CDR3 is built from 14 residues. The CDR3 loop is CATGSVRGKMEQYF. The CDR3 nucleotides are TGTGCCACCGGGTCGGTGCGGGGTAAAATGGAGCAGTACTTC.

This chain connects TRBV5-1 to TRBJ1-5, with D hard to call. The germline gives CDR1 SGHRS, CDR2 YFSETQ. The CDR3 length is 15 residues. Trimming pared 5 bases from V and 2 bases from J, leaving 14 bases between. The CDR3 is CASSYDPSGNQPQHF. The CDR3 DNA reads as TGCGCCAGCAGTTATGACCCTTCTGGCAATCAGCCCCAGCATTTT.

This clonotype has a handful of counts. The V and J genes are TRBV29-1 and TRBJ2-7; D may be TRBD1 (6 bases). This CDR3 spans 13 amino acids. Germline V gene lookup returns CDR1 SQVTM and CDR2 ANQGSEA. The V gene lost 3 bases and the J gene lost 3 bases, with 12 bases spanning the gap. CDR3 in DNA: TGCAGCGTTGACGATGGCAGGGGCTACGAGCAGTACTTC. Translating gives CSVDDGRGYEQYF.

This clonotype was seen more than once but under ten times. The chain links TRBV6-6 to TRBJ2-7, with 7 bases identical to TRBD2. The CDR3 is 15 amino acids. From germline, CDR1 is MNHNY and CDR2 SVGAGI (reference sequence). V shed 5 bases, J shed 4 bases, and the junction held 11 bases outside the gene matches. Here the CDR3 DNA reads TGTGCCAGCAGTAACCTAGCGGAAAATGGTTACGAGCAGTACTTC. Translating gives CASSNLAENGYEQYF.

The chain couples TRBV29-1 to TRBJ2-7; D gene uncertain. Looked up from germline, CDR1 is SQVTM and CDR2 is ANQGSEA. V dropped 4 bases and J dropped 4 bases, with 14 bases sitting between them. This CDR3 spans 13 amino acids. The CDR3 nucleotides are TGCAGCGTTGTAATGGGAAACGGTTACGAGCAGTACTTC. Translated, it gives CSVVMGNGYEQYF.

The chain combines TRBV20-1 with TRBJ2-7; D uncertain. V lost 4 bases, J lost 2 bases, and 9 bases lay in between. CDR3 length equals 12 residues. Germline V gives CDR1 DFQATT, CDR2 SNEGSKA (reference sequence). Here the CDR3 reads CSATETTYEQYF. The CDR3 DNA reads TGCAGTGCTACCGAGACGACCTACGAGCAGTACTTC.

CDR3 sequence: CASARTDNSPLHF. CDR3 coding DNA: TGTGCCAGCGCCAGGACGGACAATTCACCCCTCCACTTT. J is TRBJ1-6 and V is TRBV3-1; D gene uncertain. The CDR3 totals 13 residues. Germline V gene sequence: CDR1 LGHDT, CDR2 YNNKEL (reference sequence). The V end lost 8 bases, the J end lost 7 bases, and 12 bases lay between the germline ends.

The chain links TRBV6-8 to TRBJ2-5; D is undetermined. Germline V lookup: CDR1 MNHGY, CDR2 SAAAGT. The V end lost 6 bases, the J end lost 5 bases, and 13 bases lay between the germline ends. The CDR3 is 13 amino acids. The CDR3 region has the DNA TGTGCCAGCAGACCCGCCCATGGGGAGACCCAGTACTTC. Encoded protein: CASRPAHGETQYF.

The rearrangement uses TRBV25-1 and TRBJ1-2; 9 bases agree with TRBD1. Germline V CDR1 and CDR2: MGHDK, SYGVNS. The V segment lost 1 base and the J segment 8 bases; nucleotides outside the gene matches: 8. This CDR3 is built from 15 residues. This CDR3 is CASSESGTGYDGYTF. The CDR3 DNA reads TGTGCCAGCAGTGAATCCGGGACAGGGTACGACGGCTACACCTTC.

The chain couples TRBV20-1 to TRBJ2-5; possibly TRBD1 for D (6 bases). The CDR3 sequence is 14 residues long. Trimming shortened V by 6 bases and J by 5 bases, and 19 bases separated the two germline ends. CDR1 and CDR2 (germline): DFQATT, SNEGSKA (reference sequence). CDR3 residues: CSAPNRAGGETQYF. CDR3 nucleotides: TGCAGTGCACCTAACAGGGCCGGTGGGGAGACCCAGTACTTC.

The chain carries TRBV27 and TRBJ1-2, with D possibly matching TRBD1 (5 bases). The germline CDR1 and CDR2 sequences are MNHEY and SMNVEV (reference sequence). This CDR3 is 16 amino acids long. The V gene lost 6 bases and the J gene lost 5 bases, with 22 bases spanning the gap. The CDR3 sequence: CASRDGHGPGRYGYTF. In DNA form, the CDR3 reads TGTGCCAGCAGGGACGGCCATGGCCCAGGGAGATATGGCTACACCTTC.

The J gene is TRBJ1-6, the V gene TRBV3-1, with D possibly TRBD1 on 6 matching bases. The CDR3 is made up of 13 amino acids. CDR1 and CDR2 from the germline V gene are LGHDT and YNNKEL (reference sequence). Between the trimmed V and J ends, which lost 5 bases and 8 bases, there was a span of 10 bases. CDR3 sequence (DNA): TGTGCCAGCAGCGACCACAGGGATTCACCCCTCCACTTT. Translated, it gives CASSDHRDSPLHF. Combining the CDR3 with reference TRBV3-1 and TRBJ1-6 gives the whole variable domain DTAVSQTPKYLVTQMGNDKSIKCEQNLGHDTMYWYKQDSKKFLKIMFSYNNKELIINETVPNRFSPKSPDKAHLNLHINSLELGDSAVYFCASSDHRDSPLHFGNGTRLTVT.

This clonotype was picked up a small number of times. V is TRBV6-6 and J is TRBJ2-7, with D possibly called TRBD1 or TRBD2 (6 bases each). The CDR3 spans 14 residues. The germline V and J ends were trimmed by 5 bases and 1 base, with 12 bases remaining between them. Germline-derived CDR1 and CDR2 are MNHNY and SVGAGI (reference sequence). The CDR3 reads CASSGLTGSYEQYF. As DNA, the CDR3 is TGTGCCAGCAGTGGACTAACAGGGTCCTACGAGCAGTACTTC.

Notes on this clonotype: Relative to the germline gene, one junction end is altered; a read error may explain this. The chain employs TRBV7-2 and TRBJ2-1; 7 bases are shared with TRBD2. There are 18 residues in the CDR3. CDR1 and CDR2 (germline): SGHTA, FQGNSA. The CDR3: CAGSGVRLAEEIYNEQFF. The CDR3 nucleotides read TGTGCCGGCAGCGGTGTCCGGCTAGCGGAGGAGATTTACAATGAGCAGTTCTTC.

CDR3 DNA: TGTGCCAGCAGACCTACAGGGCTCAGCACAGATACGCAGTATTTT. As protein: CASRPTGLSTDTQYF. The chain carries TRBV2 and TRBJ2-3, with D possibly TRBD1 on 6 matching bases. CDR1 SNHLY and CDR2 FYNNEI come from the germline V gene. Trimming removed 6 bases at V and 0 bases at J, with 13 bases between. The CDR3 sequence is 15 residues long. The full variable domain, completed using reference TRBV2 and TRBJ2-3, is EPEVTQTPSHQVTQMGQEVILRCVPISNHLYFYWYRQILGQKVEFLVSFYNNEISEKSEIFDDQFSVERPDGSNFTLKIRSTKLEDSAMYFCASRPTGLSTDTQYFGPGTRLTVL.